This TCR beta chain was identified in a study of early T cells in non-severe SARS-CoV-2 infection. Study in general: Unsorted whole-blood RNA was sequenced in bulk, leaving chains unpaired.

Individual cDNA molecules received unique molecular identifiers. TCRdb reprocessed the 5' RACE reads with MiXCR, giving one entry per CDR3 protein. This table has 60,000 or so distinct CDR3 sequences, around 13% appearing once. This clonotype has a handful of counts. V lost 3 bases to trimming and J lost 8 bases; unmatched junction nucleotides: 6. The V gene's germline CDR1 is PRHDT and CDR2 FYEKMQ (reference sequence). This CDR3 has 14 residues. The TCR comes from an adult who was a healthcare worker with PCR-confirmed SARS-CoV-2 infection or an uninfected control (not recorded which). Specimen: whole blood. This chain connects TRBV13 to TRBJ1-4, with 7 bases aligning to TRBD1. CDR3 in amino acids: CASSFGTDGEKLFF. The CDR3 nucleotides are TGTGCCAGCAGCTTTGGGACAGATGGCGAAAAACTGTTTTTT. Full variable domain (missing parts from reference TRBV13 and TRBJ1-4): AAGVIQSPRHLIKEKRETATLKCYPIPRHDTVYWYQQGPGQDPQFLISFYEKMQSDKGSIPDRFSAQQFSDYHSELNMSSLELGDSALYFCASSFGTDGEKLFFGSGTQLSVL.